Below, 22 T cell receptor beta chains from the same sample are listed, as sequenced in a study of T-cell reconstitution after alpha-beta-depleted transplantation in children. The TCRbeta library was prepared with unique molecular identifiers. Using its own MiXCR run on the PCR reads, TCRdb lists one record per CDR3 protein. The sample records 550,000 to 800,000 distinct CDR3 sequences, about an eighth being singletons. The specimen was PBMCs, collected before TCRalphabeta/CD19-depleted stem cell transplant. These receptors originate from a girl aged 2 to 10 with congenital amegakaryocytic thrombocytopenia, due to receive a stem cell transplant.

This clonotype was seen ten or more times. Here the CDR3 reads CASSLRHLYEQYF. Here the CDR3 DNA reads TGCGCCAGCAGCCTCCGCCACCTCTACGAGCAGTACTTC. The chain couples TRBV4-1 to TRBJ2-7; no clear D. Germline-derived CDR1 and CDR2 are MGHRA and YSYEKL. With 4 bases removed from V and 3 bases from J, the gap between germline ends came to 10 bases. The CDR3 is 13 residues long.

Many counts were recorded for this clonotype. This chain uses TRBV7-6 with TRBJ2-5; a possible D gene is TRBD1 (5 bases). V was shortened by 5 bases and J by 1 base, with 14 bases between the two germline ends. Looked up from germline, CDR1 is SGHVS and CDR2 is FNYEAQ. The CDR3 sequence is 15 residues long. CDR3 sequence reads: CASSSQTVTQETQYF. CDR3 bases: TGTGCCAGCAGCAGTCAGACAGTTACCCAAGAGACCCAGTACTTC.

Of note for this clonotype: A read error is possible here, since a much larger clone lies one base away. The chain links TRBV12-3 or TRBV12-4 to TRBJ1-2; D is ambiguous. V was trimmed by 3 bases and J by 0 bases, leaving 5 bases between them. The CDR3 loop spans 13 amino acids. CDR3 in amino acids: CASSFETNYGYTF. CDR3 nucleotide sequence: TGTGCCAGCAGTTTCGAGACTAACTATGGCTACACCTTC.

As concerns this clonotype: A much larger clone lies a single base off, so this may be a read error. J is TRBJ2-3 and V is TRBV4-1; weak D call: TRBD2 (6 bases). Germline CDR1 is MGHRA and CDR2 is YSYEKL. The CDR3 totals 16 residues. The V and J ends lost 0 bases and 5 bases respectively, with 15 bases between them. CDR3 in DNA: TGCGCCAGCAGCCAAGATTCGGGAGCGCGCAAAGATACGCAGTATTTT. Amino acids: CASSQDSGARKDTQYF.

This clonotype was detected once. The chain joins TRBV5-1 to TRBJ2-7; D remains unclear. Per germline, CDR1 SGHRS and CDR2 YFSETQ. V was clipped by 5 bases and J by 3 bases, with 12 bases between them. The CDR3 covers 13 residues. This chain's CDR3 is CASSDNKGYEQYF. The CDR3 coding sequence is TGCGCCAGCAGTGACAACAAGGGCTACGAGCAGTACTTC.

This clonotype was picked up many times. J is TRBJ2-1 and V is TRBV10-3; either TRBD1 or TRBD2 may fit D (7 bases each). Germline CDR1 and CDR2: ENHRY and SYGVKD. This CDR3 is 16 amino acids long. Trimming removed 6 bases from V and 2 bases from J, with 17 bases in between. CDR3: CAISAEGAGAYNEQFF. The CDR3 nucleotides are TGTGCCATCAGCGCAGAGGGGGCGGGAGCCTACAATGAGCAGTTCTTC.

There are many counts of this clonotype. The chain combines TRBV6-5 with TRBJ2-3; 10 bases are a match to TRBD1. Trimming took 7 bases from V and 5 from J; bases not matched to a gene: 6. The CDR3 runs to 14 residues. CDR1 is MNHEY and CDR2 is SVGAGI in the germline V gene. DNA for the CDR3: TGTGCCAGCACCGTCGACAGGGGGCAAGATACGCAGTATTTT. It codes for CASTVDRGQDTQYF.

This clonotype was observed many times. The chain joins TRBV9 to TRBJ1-2; no clear D gene. Trimming left V 1 base short and J 3 bases short, with 13 bases between. The CDR3 extends over 15 amino acids. The germline CDR1 and CDR2 sequences are SGDLS and YYNGEE. CDR3 in DNA: TGTGCCAGCAGCGTAATGGCGGCTCTCGACTATGGCTACACCTTC. This sequence encodes CASSVMAALDYGYTF.

The table lists this clonotype with a few counts. The chain combines TRBV1 with TRBJ2-3; TRBD2, as called in the table, went unchecked against the DNA. TRBV1 is a listed pseudogene. The CDR3 loop spans 17 amino acids. CDR3 sequence (DNA): TGCACCAGCAGCCAAGATCTTTGGCGGGGAGGCACAGATACGCAGTATTTT. This translates into CTSSQDLWRGGTDTQYF.

The DNA of the CDR3 is TGTGCCAGCAGTTACAGTAGGCGCACCTACAATGAGCAGTTCTTC. This codes for CASSYSRRTYNEQFF. This chain links TRBV6-5 with TRBJ2-1; D gene ambiguous. Germline assignment: CDR1 MNHEY and CDR2 SVGAGI. This CDR3 region has 15 residues. V was pared by 2 bases and J by 2 bases, with 10 bases between.

This clonotype was seen many times. The CDR3 sequence: CASSQTMKTSGIRQNSYEQYF. Here the CDR3 DNA reads TGCGCCAGCAGCCAGACAATGAAGACTAGCGGGATACGACAGAACTCCTACGAGCAGTACTTC. The chain combines TRBV5-1 with TRBJ2-7; 11 bases map to TRBD2. J gave up 0 bases and V 4 bases, and 21 bases lay outside the gene matches. CDR3 length: 21 amino acids. The V gene's germline CDR1 is SGHRS and CDR2 YFSETQ.

The chain combines TRBV20-1 with TRBJ2-6; perhaps TRBD2 as D (5 bases). Per germline, CDR1 DFQATT and CDR2 SNEGSKA (reference sequence). The CDR3 extends over 14 amino acids. With 7 bases removed from V and 2 bases from J, the gap between germline ends came to 12 bases. This CDR3 reads CSVGVGPGANVLTF. The CDR3 bases are TGCAGTGTCGGGGTAGGGCCTGGGGCCAACGTCCTGACTTTC.

In this sample, this clonotype turned up a few times. The genes are TRBV5-1 and TRBJ2-3, with TRBD2 matching over 13 bases. Germline CDR1 and CDR2: SGHRS and YFSETQ. With 3 bases clipped from V and 4 bases from J, the junction kept 8 bases outside the gene matches. The CDR3 loop spans 17 amino acids. CDR3 sequence: CASSSGLAGPNADTQYF. The CDR3 DNA reads TGCGCCAGCAGCTCGGGACTAGCGGGACCAAACGCAGATACGCAGTATTTT.

This clonotype was picked up a small number of times. The rearrangement joins TRBV20-1 to TRBJ2-1, with 7 bases identical to TRBD2. The CDR3 runs 16 residues. Germline V gives CDR1 DFQATT, CDR2 SNEGSKA (reference sequence). J lost 0 bases, V lost 1 base, and 6 bases had no gene match. CDR3 DNA sequence: TGCAGTGCTAGAGGGGGGACTACAAACTCCTACAATGAGCAGTTCTTC. It is translated as CSARGGTTNSYNEQFF.

The chain couples TRBV27 to TRBJ2-1; D uncertain. CDR1 MNHEY and CDR2 SMNVEV come from the germline V gene (reference sequence). This CDR3 has 15 amino acids. V was cut by 3 bases and J by 0 bases, with 9 bases left in between. CDR3 bases: TGTGCCAGCAGTTTTGTCACGAGCTCCTACAATGAGCAGTTCTTC. Translating gives CASSFVTSSYNEQFF.

This clonotype has only a few counts. The rearrangement uses TRBV7-9 and TRBJ2-4; 16 bases are a match to TRBD2. The CDR3 loop spans 17 amino acids. CDR1 is SEHNR and CDR2 is FQNEAQ in the germline V gene (reference sequence). The ends lost 0 bases at V and 8 bases at J; junction bases unmatched: 4. As DNA, the CDR3 is TGTGCCAGCAGCTTAGCTGGGACTAGCGGGAGGGCCGACATTCAGTACTTC. Protein: CASSLAGTSGRADIQYF.

This clonotype was seen a few times. The chain is built from TRBV20-1 and TRBJ2-1; 8 positions agree with TRBD2. This CDR3 contains 13 residues. Germline V gene sequence: CDR1 DFQATT, CDR2 SNEGSKA (reference sequence). The V and J ends lost 6 bases and 4 bases, in that order; junction bases with no gene match: 5. The CDR3 sequence is CSATLAVYNEQFF. Written as DNA, the CDR3 is TGCAGTGCCACACTAGCGGTATACAATGAGCAGTTCTTC.

The rearrangement links TRBV20-1 to TRBJ2-7; 8 bases are shared with TRBD1. Losses at the gene ends were 0 bases for V and 1 base for J; bases not matched to a gene: 5. The CDR3 is 15 amino acids. Germline-derived CDR1 and CDR2 are DFQATT and SNEGSKA (reference sequence). The CDR3 spells CSARDRGRRSYEQYF. The CDR3 nucleotides read TGCAGTGCTAGAGACAGGGGGCGCAGGTCCTACGAGCAGTACTTC.

This rearrangement joins TRBV15 to TRBJ2-1; maybe TRBD2 (6 bases). The CDR3 loop spans 18 amino acids. CDR1 is LNHNV, CDR2 YYDKDF, per germline (reference sequence). Trimming left V 1 base short and J 2 bases short, with 18 bases between. CDR3 loop: CATSRGLSGGLTYNEQFF. DNA for the CDR3: TGTGCCACCAGCAGAGGACTTAGCGGAGGACTGACCTACAATGAGCAGTTCTTC.

This clonotype was seen many times. The chain combines TRBV12-3 or TRBV12-4 with TRBJ2-5; weak D call: TRBD2 (6 bases). The V end lost 6 bases, the J end lost 2 bases, and 13 bases lay between the germline ends. This CDR3 contains 14 residues. The DNA for the CDR3 is TGTGCCAGCAGCTACAGCGGGCCTCAAGAGACCCAGTACTTC. Protein sequence: CASSYSGPQETQYF.

The chain employs TRBV6-1 and TRBJ1-1; D not resolved. Per the germline V gene, CDR1 is MNHNS and CDR2 is SASEGT. The CDR3 runs to 13 residues. V was cut by 3 bases and J by 8 bases, with 13 bases left in between. In DNA, the CDR3 is TGTGCCAGCAGTGAGGACCGCCTCGCGGAAGCTTTCTTT. Its protein product is CASSEDRLAEAFF.

This clonotype was seen many times. V is TRBV5-1 and J is TRBJ2-1; 7 bases are shared with TRBD2. Trimming took 3 bases from V and 8 from J; bases not matched to a gene: 14. The length of the CDR3 is 16 residues. Germline V CDR1 and CDR2: SGHRS, YFSETQ. CDR3 protein: CASSSKGLVAWDEQFF. CDR3 sequence (DNA): TGCGCCAGCAGCTCGAAAGGACTAGTTGCTTGGGATGAGCAGTTCTTC.